This record covers a single T cell receptor (beta chain). Trimming removed 4 bases from V and 4 bases from J; junction bases left unmatched: 3. CDR3 length: 12 amino acids. From germline, CDR1 is GTSNPN and CDR2 SVGIG (reference sequence). The data derive from a study of blood T cell repertoires in COVID-19. Looking at the study overall: From the United States, Italy and Spain came samples of acute and convalescent COVID-19. From T cells, B-cell-depleted T cells, or PBMCs came the material, which was cDNA or gDNA.

In the source study's methods: Scientists estimated how many nucleated cells there were by amplifying reference gene primers. Sequencing was performed with immunoSEQ multiplex PCR; in TCRdb, only in-frame clones are kept and a portion is missing. Clone size and V and J calls were adopted from that table, with D and trimming inferred from the DNA. This repertoire shows 230,000 or so clones, around four fifths found once; its top ten account for about 9%. V and J are TRBV30 and TRBJ2-7, with 8 bases fitting TRBD2. The sample taken for sequencing was peripheral blood. This TCR was sampled from a man between 35 and 55 years old with active or convalescent COVID-19. The CDR3 sequence is CAWTRGGYEQYF. The CDR3 DNA reads TGTGCCTGGACCCGCGGGGGGTACGAGCAGTACTTC.